The 2 T cell receptor beta chains given below trace back to one sample, sequenced in a study of early T cells in non-severe SARS-CoV-2 infection. TCRdb recomputed calls from the 5' RACE reads with MiXCR, one row per CDR3 protein. The repertoire holds fewer than 65,000 distinct CDR3 sequences, with roughly 5.7% as singletons. Sequences were derived from whole blood, sampled at baseline. Receptors were obtained from an adult who was a healthcare worker with PCR-confirmed SARS-CoV-2 infection or an uninfected control (not recorded which).

This clonotype was seen ten or more times. V gene TRBV10-2 combines with J gene TRBJ1-6, with TRBD1 matching 7 bases. The V and J ends lost 0 bases and 14 bases, in that order; junction bases with no gene match: 7. Germline V CDR1 and CDR2: WSHSY, SAAADI. The CDR3 has 14 residues. The CDR3 here is CASSESTGFRSLHF. The DNA for the CDR3 is TGCGCCAGCAGTGAGTCGACAGGGTTTAGGTCCCTCCACTTT.

The chain is built from TRBV7-2 and TRBJ2-5; 8 positions match TRBD1. Trimming cost V 4 bases and J 3 bases; bases outside gene matches: 4. The CDR3 is 14 residues long. Germline assignment: CDR1 SGHTA and CDR2 FQGNSA. The CDR3 sequence: CASSSPTGEETQYF. CDR3 DNA: TGTGCCAGCAGCTCCCCGACAGGGGAAGAGACCCAGTACTTC.